This T cell receptor (beta chain) emerged from a study of human T cells and chemical hapten exposure. Study observations and caveats: TCRs above 1 in 1000 frequency stayed constant with DPC sensitization. As the donors had alopecia, their immune response may differ from healthy people's.

The time point: patch test 1, 2 weeks after DPC sensitization. The treatment was: therapeutic diphenylcyclopropenone sensitization with weekly scalp DPC. A few counts support this clonotype. What it binds is unknown. This CDR3 is 14 amino acids long. V shed 2 bases and J shed 4 bases, with 10 bases lying between them. How the authors handled the data: Sampled TCR counts reached a median of about 90,000 per sample, with values ranging from roughly 20,000 to 750,000. TCRdb analysed the RACE reads with MiXCR anew, one entry per CDR3 protein. TCRdb's processing, not the authors' own work, is the source of the V and J calls. Among tens of thousands of distinct CDR3 sequences listed, about a tenth were seen once.

The sequence was collected from a woman between 50 and 59 years old with alopecia areata. Some clones in this sample may be carry-over from other donors' samples. The chain couples TRBV12-3 or TRBV12-4 to TRBJ2-3, with D possibly TRBD2 on 5 matching bases. Sequencing was performed on whole blood, taken in connection with sensitization to the hapten diphenylcyclopropenone (DPC). The CDR3 DNA sequence: TGTGCCAGCAGTTTAACTAGTACGGCAGATACGCAGTATTTT. Residues: CASSLTSTADTQYF.